The 32 T cell receptor beta chains given below trace back to one sample, sequenced in a study of control samples from healthy donors and cancer patients (dated by TCRdb to about 2020). The library came from the immunoSEQ multiplex PCR assay. Drawn from immuneACCESS, this table holds only the in-frame rearrangements with V and J called that TCRdb kept. Clones are partly lost; checked studies trace under half to an unresolved V gene and leave the rest unexplained. Within this sample are some 95,000 clones, with just over 85% of them counted one time only. Roughly an eighth of the sample is in the top ten clones. Sequencing was done on a sample of blood. The receptor set was obtained from a man aged 25-45 years in good health.

The chain is built from TRBV30 and TRBJ1-6; no clear D gene. Germline values: CDR1 GTSNPN, CDR2 SVGIG (reference sequence). CDR3 length equals 12 residues. Between the trimmed V and J ends, which lost 2 bases and 6 bases, there was a span of 5 bases. This CDR3 is CAWSLSNSPLHF. For the CDR3, the DNA is TGTGCCTGGAGTCTCAGTAATTCACCCCTCCACTTT.

V is TRBV4-1 and J is TRBJ2-4; either TRBD1 or TRBD2 may fit D (5 bases each). The V end lost 1 base, the J end lost 4 bases, and 5 bases lay between the germline ends. Germline CDR1 and CDR2: MGHRA and YSYEKL. The CDR3 has 13 amino acids. CDR3 sequence (DNA): TGCGCCAGCAGCCAAGGGGGGAAAAACATTCAGTACTTC. Amino acid sequence: CASSQGGKNIQYF.

The V gene is TRBV30, the J gene TRBJ1-1; possibly TRBD1 for D (6 bases). Germline lookup yields CDR1 GTSNPN and CDR2 SVGIG (reference sequence). CDR3 size: 14 residues. Trimming removed 2 bases from V and 1 base from J, with 11 bases in between. CDR3 residues: CAWSPGHRNTEAFF. For the CDR3, the DNA is TGTGCCTGGAGTCCGGGACACCGGAACACTGAAGCTTTCTTT. Looking up the rest from reference TRBV30 and TRBJ1-1 gives the full variable domain: SQTIHQWPATLVQPVGSPLSLECTVEGTSNPNLYWYRQAAGRGLQLLFYSVGIGQISSEVPQNLSASRPQDRQFILSSKKLLLSDSGFYLCAWSPGHRNTEAFFGQGTRLTVV.

This clone was recorded only once. This sequence joins TRBV7-9 and TRBJ1-3; the match to TRBD1 covers 10 bases. CDR3 length: 16 residues. Per the germline V gene, CDR1 is SEHNR and CDR2 is FQNEAQ (reference sequence). J gave up 2 bases and V 4 bases, and 5 bases lay outside the gene matches. The CDR3 protein is CASSSRTGGTGNTIYF. In nucleotides, the CDR3 is TGTGCCAGCAGCTCCAGGACAGGGGGGACTGGAAACACCATATATTTT.

This chain uses TRBV6-5 with TRBJ1-2; tentative D call: TRBD1 (6 bases). V lost 8 bases and J 2 bases, leaving 15 bases between the germline ends. The germline gives CDR1 MNHEY, CDR2 SVGAGI. The CDR3 has 14 amino acids. In nucleotides, the CDR3 is TGTGCCAGCGATATCCGGACAGCGAACTATGGCTACACCTTC. It encodes CASDIRTANYGYTF.

The CDR3 DNA reads as TGTGCCAGCAGCTCACACCCTGGGACCCCGAGGCTTGAGCAGTTCTTC. This gives the protein CASSSHPGTPRLEQFF. The chain employs TRBV7-2 and TRBJ2-1; either TRBD1 or TRBD2 may fit D (5 bases each). Germline loops: CDR1 SGHTA, CDR2 FQGNSA. With 4 bases removed from V and 9 bases from J, the gap between germline ends came to 22 bases. CDR3 length equals 16 residues. The variable domain in full, with the rest retrieved from reference TRBV7-2 and TRBJ2-1, is GAGVSQSPSNKVTEKGKDVELRCDPISGHTALYWYRQSLGQGLEFLIYFQGNSAPDKSGLPSDRFSAERTGGSVSTLTIQRTQQEDSAVYLCASSSHPGTPRLEQFFGPGTRLTVL.

The CDR3: CAWSRFRSTYGYTF. In nucleotides, the CDR3 is TGTGCCTGGAGTAGGTTCAGGTCCACCTATGGCTACACCTTC. This rearrangement joins TRBV30 to TRBJ1-2; D ambiguous. Germline V gene data show CDR1 as GTSNPN and CDR2 as SVGIG (reference sequence). With 2 bases removed from V and 4 bases from J, the gap between germline ends came to 14 bases. CDR3 length: 14 amino acids.

This clone appeared a few times. The chain employs TRBV6-5 and TRBJ1-1, with TRBD1 identical over 7 bases. CDR3 size: 14 residues. After removal of 6 bases from V and 7 bases from J, the junction contained 11 bases not matched to a gene. CDR1 and CDR2 (germline): MNHEY, SVGAGI. CDR3 DNA sequence: TGTGCCAGCAGGTTAGACAGGGTGAGGGGTGAAGCTTTCTTT. Translated: CASRLDRVRGEAFF.

The CDR3 DNA sequence: TGTGCCTGGAGTGCAGGACAGCTAGGTGGCTACACCTTC. Translated: CAWSAGQLGGYTF. The V gene is TRBV30, the J gene TRBJ1-2, with TRBD1 as a possible D gene (6 bases). Germline loops: CDR1 GTSNPN, CDR2 SVGIG (reference sequence). The CDR3 is 13 residues long. Trimming pared 1 base from V and 7 bases from J, leaving 13 bases between. Combining the CDR3 with reference TRBV30 and TRBJ1-2 gives the whole variable domain SQTIHQWPATLVQPVGSPLSLECTVEGTSNPNLYWYRQAAGRGLQLLFYSVGIGQISSEVPQNLSASRPQDRQFILSSKKLLLSDSGFYLCAWSAGQLGGYTFGSGTRLTVV.

The rearrangement links TRBV4-2 to TRBJ2-2, with D hard to call. The CDR3 length is 12 residues. Looked up from germline, CDR1 is LGHNA and CDR2 is YNFKEQ. The V gene lost 8 bases and the J gene lost 4 bases, with 8 bases spanning the gap. DNA for the CDR3: TGTGCCAGCCTCTCAGGCACCGGGGAGCTGTTTTTT. It specifies CASLSGTGELFF.

This chain connects TRBV21-1 to TRBJ1-6; the D call in the table, TRBD1, was not verified against the DNA. TRBV21-1 is a documented pseudogene. The CDR3 length is 17 residues. CDR3 residues: CASSTRQGISSNSPLHF. CDR3 coding DNA: TGTGCCAGCAGCACCCGACAGGGTATTAGTAGTAATTCACCCCTCCACTTT.

The CDR3 reads CSASPGNEQFF. DNA of the CDR3: TGCAGTGCTAGCCCCGGCAATGAGCAGTTCTTC. The J gene is TRBJ2-1, the V gene TRBV20-1; D ambiguous. CDR3 length: 11 amino acids. Germline V lookup: CDR1 DFQATT, CDR2 SNEGSKA (reference sequence). V lost 3 bases, J lost 6 bases, and 6 bases lay in between.

This chain connects TRBV7-9 to TRBJ2-5; D ambiguous. Germline CDR1 SEHNR, CDR2 FQNEAQ (reference sequence). The CDR3 has 13 amino acids. The V gene lost 3 bases and the J gene lost 5 bases, with 10 bases spanning the gap. CDR3 sequence reads: CASSLSVVETQYF. DNA of the CDR3: TGTGCCAGCAGCTTGAGTGTAGTCGAGACCCAGTACTTC. The whole variable domain, filled in from reference TRBV7-9 and TRBJ2-5, reads DTGVSQNPRHKITKRGQNVTFRCDPISEHNRLYWYRQTLGQGPEFLTYFQNEAQLEKSRLLSDRFSAERPKGSFSTLEIQRTEQGDSAMYLCASSLSVVETQYFGPGTRLLVL.

The chain joins TRBV12-3 or TRBV12-4 to TRBJ2-3; D not resolved. The CDR3 is 13 amino acids. V lost 1 base and J 6 bases, leaving 8 bases between the germline ends. The CDR3 is CASSLEVEDTQYF. CDR3 nucleotide sequence: TGTGCCAGCAGTTTAGAGGTAGAGGATACGCAGTATTTT.

V and J are TRBV4-1 and TRBJ1-5; D remains unclear. The CDR3 consists of 17 residues. Germline V CDR1 and CDR2: MGHRA, YSYEKL. V was pared by 0 bases and J by 0 bases, with 12 bases between. The DNA for the CDR3 is TGCGCCAGCAGCCAAGATCCGAGGGCGTTTAGCAATCAGCCCCAGCATTTT. This gives the protein CASSQDPRAFSNQPQHF.

The genes are TRBV7-2 and TRBJ2-2; 8 bases are a match to TRBD1. The CDR3 extends over 16 amino acids. V lost 1 base to trimming and J lost 5 bases; unmatched junction nucleotides: 6. CDR1 and CDR2 (germline): SGHTA, FQGNSA. In nucleotides, the CDR3 is TGTGCCAGCAGCTTAGGTCGACAGGGGAGAACCGGGGAGCTGTTTTTT. It specifies CASSLGRQGRTGELFF.

This chain connects TRBV19 to TRBJ2-7, with D perhaps TRBD2 (5 bases). The V end was cut by 6 bases, the J end by 3 bases, with 12 bases between. The germline gives CDR1 LNHDA, CDR2 SQIVND (reference sequence). The CDR3 is 13 residues long. The CDR3 sequence is CASSVARGYEQYF. The CDR3 DNA sequence: TGTGCCAGTAGCGTAGCGCGAGGCTACGAGCAGTACTTC.

The rearrangement joins TRBV27 to TRBJ2-7, with D hard to call. The CDR3 has 13 residues. Germline loops: CDR1 MNHEY, CDR2 SMNVEV (reference sequence). The V gene lost 2 bases and the J gene lost 0 bases, with 5 bases spanning the gap. The CDR3 DNA follows: TGTGCCAGCAGTTTACAATACTCCTACGAGCAGTACTTC. It codes for CASSLQYSYEQYF.

The CDR3 DNA follows: TGTGCCAGCAGCCAGGCGACTAGTCTCCACGAGCAGTACTTC. It encodes CASSQATSLHEQYF. The V call is TRBV3-1 (or the pseudogene TRBV3-2), the J call TRBJ2-7, with D perhaps TRBD2 (6 bases). V was trimmed by 3 bases and J by 5 bases, leaving 14 bases between them. Per germline, CDR1 LGHDT and CDR2 YNNKEL (reference sequence). The CDR3 sequence is 14 residues long.

This chain links TRBV19 with TRBJ2-6; D could derive from TRBD1 or TRBD2 (7 bases each). The CDR3 extends over 18 amino acids. Looked up from germline, CDR1 is LNHDA and CDR2 is SQIVND (reference sequence). V was clipped by 7 bases and J by 0 bases, with 19 bases between them. The CDR3 reads CASTEGLGGPSGANVLTF. The CDR3 DNA reads TGTGCCAGTACCGAAGGACTAGGGGGCCCCTCTGGGGCCAACGTCCTGACTTTC.

The chain combines TRBV7-9 with TRBJ2-7; TRBD1 matches 7 bases. The germline CDR1 and CDR2 sequences are SEHNR and FQNEAQ (reference sequence). J was trimmed by 2 bases and V by 5 bases; bases with no gene match: 6. The CDR3 has 14 amino acids. The CDR3 bases are TGTGCCAGCAGCAAAGGACAGGACGCCTACGAGCAGTACTTC. This gives the protein CASSKGQDAYEQYF. Variable domain in full (rest from reference TRBV7-9 and TRBJ2-7): DTGVSQNPRHKITKRGQNVTFRCDPISEHNRLYWYRQTLGQGPEFLTYFQNEAQLEKSRLLSDRFSAERPKGSFSTLEIQRTEQGDSAMYLCASSKGQDAYEQYFGPGTRLTVT.

The chain uses TRBV9 and TRBJ2-7; D is possibly TRBD1 (5 bases). This CDR3 is 13 amino acids long. V was cut by 4 bases and J by 7 bases, with 15 bases left in between. CDR1 is SGDLS and CDR2 is YYNGEE in the germline V gene. The CDR3 DNA sequence: TGTGCCAGCAGCAGTAGATCAGGGTTTGAGCAGTACTTC. Its protein is CASSSRSGFEQYF.

The rearrangement uses TRBV28 and TRBJ2-7; 8 bases agree with TRBD1. J gave up 2 bases and V 4 bases, and 7 bases lay outside the gene matches. This CDR3 is 15 amino acids long. The germline V gene has CDR1 MDHEN and CDR2 SYDVKM. This CDR3 is CASSSLRTGTYEQYF. The CDR3, as DNA: TGTGCCAGCAGTTCCCTCCGGACAGGGACCTACGAGCAGTACTTC.

The table lists this clone with a few counts. The genes are TRBV19 and TRBJ1-5; D may be TRBD1 (5 bases). V lost 11 bases and J lost 5, with 19 bases in between. Germline V gives CDR1 LNHDA, CDR2 SQIVND (reference sequence). The CDR3 contains 14 residues. CDR3 residues: CAAKVGGGDQPQHF. In DNA form, the CDR3 reads TGTGCCGCCAAAGTGGGGGGTGGCGATCAGCCCCAGCATTTT.

The rearrangement joins TRBV14 to TRBJ2-6, with a weak D call TRBD2 (5 bases). V was pared by 1 base and J by 3 bases, with 10 bases between. CDR1 is SGHDN and CDR2 is FVKESK in the germline V gene. The CDR3 is made up of 16 amino acids. The CDR3, as DNA: TGTGCCAGCAGCCAAGTCTGGGGAGATGGGGCCAACGTCCTGACTTTC. Translating it yields CASSQVWGDGANVLTF.

V and J are TRBV20-1 and TRBJ1-5; possibly TRBD1 for D (6 bases). The V gene lost 3 bases and the J gene lost 0 bases, with 18 bases spanning the gap. The CDR3 loop spans 17 amino acids. CDR1 is DFQATT and CDR2 is SNEGSKA in the germline V gene (reference sequence). DNA of the CDR3: TGCAGTGCTAGTGCCAGGGGAACTACGTATAGCAATCAGCCCCAGCATTTT. Protein sequence: CSASARGTTYSNQPQHF.

The V gene is TRBV3-1 (or the pseudogene TRBV3-2), the J gene TRBJ2-1; 8 nucleotides agree with TRBD2. The CDR3 totals 16 residues. J gave up 0 bases and V 3 bases, and 4 bases lay outside the gene matches. Germline V gene data show CDR1 as LGHDT and CDR2 as YNNKEL (reference sequence). This chain's CDR3 is CASSQGGRSSYNEQFF. For the CDR3, the DNA is TGTGCCAGCAGCCAGGGCGGGAGGAGCTCCTACAATGAGCAGTTCTTC.

The J gene is TRBJ1-1, the V gene TRBV2, with no clear D. CDR1 and CDR2 (germline): SNHLY, FYNNEI. V dropped 3 bases and J dropped 0 bases, with 5 bases sitting between them. CDR3 length equals 13 residues. Written as DNA, the CDR3 is TGTGCCAGCAGTGATGTCATGAACACTGAAGCTTTCTTT. It yields the protein CASSDVMNTEAFF.

The chain joins TRBV7-9 to TRBJ2-7; no clear D gene. The CDR3 extends over 16 amino acids. The ends were cut back, 6 bases at V and 1 base at J, with 19 bases in the middle. The V gene's germline CDR1 is SEHNR and CDR2 FQNEAQ (reference sequence). CDR3 amino acids: CASSSSRLASSYEQYF. The CDR3 DNA reads TGTGCCAGCAGTTCATCAAGGTTGGCTTCTTCCTACGAGCAGTACTTC.

The chain combines TRBV4-1 with TRBJ2-3; 9 bases are a match to TRBD2. V lost 3 bases, J lost 3 bases, and 4 bases stayed unmatched. CDR3 length equals 15 residues. Germline CDR1 is MGHRA and CDR2 is YSYEKL. CDR3 loop: CASSQLAGVTDTQYF. The CDR3, as DNA: TGCGCCAGCAGCCAGTTAGCGGGAGTAACAGATACGCAGTATTTT.

The chain couples TRBV4-1 to TRBJ2-6; 10 bases fit TRBD2. The V gene's germline CDR1 is MGHRA and CDR2 YSYEKL. The CDR3 spans 21 residues. Unmatched junction bases numbered 15, after V lost 2 bases and J lost 2 bases. In DNA form, the CDR3 reads TGCGCCAGCAGCCAAAGATGGGCGGGGAGCGGGAGGGCCACTGGGGCCAACGTCCTGACTTTC. Amino acid sequence: CASSQRWAGSGRATGANVLTF.

J is TRBJ2-1 and V is TRBV30; 11 bases align to TRBD1. V shed 7 bases and J 7 bases; nucleotides not matched to a gene: 12. The CDR3 consists of 15 residues. Per the germline V gene, CDR1 is GTSNPN and CDR2 is SVGIG (reference sequence). CDR3 in DNA: TGTGCCTCTGACACACGGGACAGGGGGTGGAATGAGCAGTTCTTC. Protein: CASDTRDRGWNEQFF.